This section outlines one T cell receptor (beta chain) sequence together with its context. Its antigen remains unknown. This sample was taken from a study of blood T cells in healthy people across ages. Broader study findings: Both naive CD4+ cell counts and diversity were greater in long-lived donors than in aged donors.

Germline lookup yields CDR1 ENHRY and CDR2 SYGVKD. The trim removed 7 bases at V and 6 bases at J, leaving 5 bases unmatched. This CDR3 has 12 amino acids. A second about 7 to 11 cycle PCR used barcoded and J-beta primers. TCRdb re-analysed the 5' RACE reads in MiXCR, keeping a single row per CDR3 protein. This repertoire shows around 520,000 distinct CDR3 sequences, about 25% found once; its top ten account for over 3.5%. The same sample was also studied in work on T cells of mothers and their children.

This chain links TRBV10-3 with TRBJ1-2; TRBD1 agrees at 7 bases. Sequencing input: blood. The source of this sequence is a boy aged 2 to 9 in good health. The DNA for the CDR3 is TGTGCCATCACGACAGGGTACCATGGCTACACCTTC. This sequence encodes CAITTGYHGYTF.